These 17 T cell receptor beta chains share one sample of origin, sequenced in a study of patients and donors after allogeneic stem cell transplantation. TCRdb reprocessed the RT-PCR reads via MiXCR and lists one record per CDR3 protein. Of more than 150,000 distinct CDR3 sequences in the sample, approximately 22% were seen once. The sample was blood, either unsorted or a sorted T cell fraction (not recorded which). Receptors were obtained from a human donor who was either an allogeneic HSCT recipient or a stem cell or donor lymphocyte infusion donor (not recorded which). It is not recorded whose cells these are; they may come from a transplant donor.

The chain combines TRBV7-9 with TRBJ1-1; 8 bases fit TRBD1. The CDR3 loop spans 15 amino acids. CDR1 is SEHNR and CDR2 is FQNEAQ in the germline V gene (reference sequence). V shed 4 bases and J 7 bases; nucleotides not matched to a gene: 11. The CDR3 loop is CASSSGQGVYGEAFF. CDR3 DNA sequence: TGTGCCAGCAGCTCCGGACAGGGAGTGTACGGTGAAGCTTTCTTT.

This clonotype showed up just a few times. CDR3 bases: TGTGCCAGCAGGCCGACATACTCTGGAAACACCATATATTTT. Its protein is CASRPTYSGNTIYF. The chain recombines TRBV12-3 or TRBV12-4 with TRBJ1-3; D unresolved. The CDR3 runs 14 residues. Between the trimmed V and J ends, which lost 6 bases and 0 bases, there was a span of 9 bases.

In nucleotides, the CDR3 is TGTGCCACCAGCAGAGGGACAGGGAGCACTGAAGCTTTCTTT. It yields the protein CATSRGTGSTEAFF. The genes are TRBV15 and TRBJ1-1; 8 nucleotides agree with TRBD1. Germline values: CDR1 LNHNV, CDR2 YYDKDF (reference sequence). Trimming took 1 base from V and 4 from J; bases not matched to a gene: 2. The length of the CDR3 is 14 residues.

This clonotype was seen a few times. The rearrangement links TRBV4-2 to TRBJ1-2, with D tentatively TRBD1 (5 bases). CDR1 LGHNA and CDR2 YNFKEQ come from the germline V gene. The CDR3 sequence is 12 residues long. The germline V and J ends were trimmed by 5 bases and 2 bases, with 6 bases remaining between them. CDR3 sequence reads: CASSDSNYGYTF. The CDR3 nucleotides read TGTGCCAGCAGCGACAGCAACTATGGCTACACCTTC.

This clonotype came up a few times. The chain carries TRBV5-1 and TRBJ2-7; D remains ambiguous. V lost 6 bases and J 3 bases, leaving 13 bases between the germline ends. The germline CDR1 and CDR2 sequences are SGHRS and YFSETQ. The CDR3 is 13 amino acids. This CDR3 reads CASKLRINYEQYF. The CDR3 nucleotides read TGCGCCAGCAAACTCAGGATCAACTACGAGCAGTACTTC.

This clonotype was observed at least ten times. This rearrangement joins TRBV7-2 to TRBJ1-1; 7 positions match TRBD1. V lost 4 bases to trimming and J lost 5 bases; unmatched junction nucleotides: 1. The length of the CDR3 is 12 residues. The V gene's germline CDR1 is SGHTA and CDR2 FQGNSA. The CDR3 loop is CASSSRGTEAFF. As DNA, the CDR3 is TGTGCCAGCAGCTCCAGGGGGACTGAAGCTTTCTTT.

The rearrangement links TRBV29-1 to TRBJ2-7, with 7 bases identical to TRBD1. The CDR3 totals 17 residues. Per germline, CDR1 SQVTM and CDR2 ANQGSEA. V gave up 5 bases and J gave up 1 base; unmatched junction bases: 17. CDR3 coding DNA: TGCAGCGTTTTTGACAGGGCAGGAATAATTCAGTCCTACGAGCAGTACTTC. It translates to CSVFDRAGIIQSYEQYF.

The rearrangement uses TRBV13 and TRBJ2-3; the match to TRBD2 covers 9 bases. The CDR3 runs 16 residues. With 3 bases clipped from V and 0 bases from J, the junction kept 4 bases outside the gene matches. Germline assignment: CDR1 PRHDT and CDR2 FYEKMQ (reference sequence). The CDR3 reads CASSFPAGGSTDTQYF. Here the CDR3 DNA reads TGTGCCAGCAGCTTCCCAGCGGGGGGAAGCACAGATACGCAGTATTTT.

J is TRBJ1-2 and V is TRBV12-3 or TRBV12-4; D ambiguous. The CDR3 has 12 amino acids. Trimming cost V 2 bases and J 2 bases, with 3 bases left between them. In nucleotides, the CDR3 is TGTGCCAGCAGTTTAACGAACTATGGCTACACCTTC. Encoded protein: CASSLTNYGYTF.

This CDR3 is CSVAVNSYEQYF. The CDR3 coding sequence is TGCAGCGTTGCGGTCAACTCCTACGAGCAGTACTTC. The rearrangement joins TRBV29-1 to TRBJ2-7; D is unclear. The CDR3 contains 12 residues. Germline V CDR1 and CDR2: SQVTM, ANQGSEA. Trimming stripped 4 bases from V and 0 bases from J, with 7 bases between.

The J gene is TRBJ2-1, the V gene TRBV20-1; 7 nucleotides match TRBD2. Losses at the gene ends were 5 bases for V and 4 bases for J; bases not matched to a gene: 8. The germline gives CDR1 DFQATT, CDR2 SNEGSKA (reference sequence). This CDR3 is 14 amino acids long. The chain's CDR3 is CSAPAGVGYNEQFF. Here the CDR3 DNA reads TGCAGTGCTCCGGCGGGAGTTGGTTACAATGAGCAGTTCTTC.

V gene TRBV3-1 combines with J gene TRBJ1-5, with 7 bases lining up with TRBD1. This CDR3 has 14 residues. Germline lookup yields CDR1 LGHDT and CDR2 YNNKEL (reference sequence). Losses at the gene ends were 3 bases for V and 6 bases for J; bases not matched to a gene: 5. The CDR3 loop is CASSQGAGGQPQHF. The CDR3, as DNA: TGTGCCAGCAGCCAGGGAGCAGGGGGTCAGCCCCAGCATTTT.

This clonotype was found a few times. The chain combines TRBV6-6 with TRBJ1-5; 7 nucleotides line up with TRBD1. This CDR3 is 16 amino acids long. V lost 5 bases, J lost 0 bases, and 7 bases stayed unmatched. In germline, CDR1 is MNHNY, CDR2 SVGAGI (reference sequence). CDR3 residues: CASSPGQKYSNQPQHF. The CDR3 region has the DNA TGTGCCAGCAGTCCGGGACAGAAATATAGCAATCAGCCCCAGCATTTT.

This clonotype was recorded only once. V usage is TRBV18 and J usage is TRBJ1-2; D call uncertain. V was shortened by 3 bases and J by 6 bases, with 11 bases between the two germline ends. Germline V CDR1 and CDR2: KGHSH, LQKENI. The CDR3 length is 13 residues. The CDR3 here is CASSPGPGDGYTF. CDR3 nucleotides: TGTGCCAGCTCACCTGGCCCCGGGGATGGCTACACCTTC. Combining the CDR3 with reference TRBV18 and TRBJ1-2 gives the whole variable domain NAGVMQNPRHLVRRRGQEARLRCSPMKGHSHVYWYRQLPEEGLKFMVYLQKENIIDESGMPKERFSAEFPKEGPSILRIQQVVRGDSAAYFCASSPGPGDGYTFGSGTRLTVV.

This clonotype came up many times. CDR3 in DNA: TGTGCCAGCAGCCCAGGGGGTGGCTACACCTTC. It is translated as CASSPGGGYTF. The gene calls are TRBV12-3 or TRBV12-4 and TRBJ1-2; TRBD1 matches 7 bases. This CDR3 has 11 residues. V trimming: 6 bases; J trimming: 7 bases; junction bases outside the gene matches: 2.

There are a few counts of this clonotype. The genes are TRBV11-2 and TRBJ2-7, with a tentative D call TRBD2 (7 bases). V lost 2 bases and J 6 bases, leaving 8 bases between the germline ends. Germline CDR1 is SGHAT and CDR2 is FQNNGV. This CDR3 has 12 amino acids. CDR3 DNA: TGTGCCAGCAGCTTAAGGGGGGGCGAGCAGTACTTC. Encoded protein: CASSLRGGEQYF.

The CDR3 coding sequence is TGTGCCAGCAGTCCAACCCCGGACAGGGGGCGAAAACTGTTTTTT. It yields the protein CASSPTPDRGRKLFF. The V gene is TRBV5-4, the J gene TRBJ1-4, with TRBD1 matching 11 bases. CDR3 length: 15 residues. CDR1 SGHNT and CDR2 YYREEE come from the germline V gene (reference sequence). V was pared by 5 bases and J by 10 bases, with 10 bases of the junction left unmatched.